Listed below are T cell receptor beta chains from one sample, sequenced in a study of blood T cell repertoires in COVID-19. TCRdb keeps only in-frame clones here, not all; method: immunoSEQ multiplex PCR. The table records more than 130,000 clones, approximately 80% of them present only once. The sequenced sample was peripheral blood. Receptor source: a woman of 80 years or more in a cohort sampled during active or convalescent COVID-19. CDR3s include the opening cysteine and the closing phenylalanine or tryptophan. Fields, in order: clone size, V gene, D gene, J gene, CDR3 DNA, CDR3 protein. D genes are given only for firm matches. Rows may omit the clone size; those that give it use once, few, many or a size class.

>.|TRBV6-5|.|TRBJ1-2
TGTGCCAGCAGGCCGGACAAAAACTATGGCTACACCTTC
CASRPDKNYGYTF
>.|TRBV28|TRBD2|TRBJ2-3
TGTGCCAGCAGCTACAAACTAGCGGGGGGGCCAGATACGCAGTATTTT
CASSYKLAGGPDTQYF
>.|TRBV5-4|.|TRBJ1-1
TGTGCCAGCAGCTTGTCGGGGGGGGTCACTGAAGCTTTCTTT
CASSLSGGVTEAFF
>.|TRBV20-1|.|TRBJ1-1
TGCAGTGCTAGTTCGACAAGCCCTGAAGCTTTCTTT
CSASSTSPEAFF
>.|TRBV6-6|.|TRBJ1-1
TGTGCCAGCAGCCTGAGGGGGGGGAACACTGAAGCTTTCTTT
CASSLRGGNTEAFF
>.|TRBV7-9|TRBD1|TRBJ1-4
TGTGCCAGCAGCTCGCGACAGGGGATGGGGGAAAAACTGTTTTTT
CASSSRQGMGEKLFF
>once|TRBV7-2|TRBD1|TRBJ1-2
TGTGCCAGCAGCTTATTTTGGGGACAGGAGTATGGCTACACCTTC
CASSLFWGQEYGYTF
>.|TRBV4-2|.|TRBJ2-3
TGTGCCAGCAGCCAAGATTTAGCGAGCACAGATACGCAGTATTTT
CASSQDLASTDTQYF
>.|TRBV18|TRBD1|TRBJ2-3
TGTGCCAGCTCATCACGTATGGGACAGGGGACAGATACGCAGTATTTT
CASSSRMGQGTDTQYF
>.|TRBV6-1|TRBD1|TRBJ2-5
TGTGCCAGCAGTGATTCAAACAGGGGTCGACGGGAGACCCAGTACTTC
CASSDSNRGRRETQYF
>once|TRBV28|.|TRBJ1-4
TGTGCCAGCAGTTTATTGTCGTTTGCAACTAATGAAAAACTGTTTTTT
CASSLLSFATNEKLFF
>.|TRBV5-1|.|TRBJ2-7
TGCGCCAGCAGCTTGGCCCTGAGAGACAGGGAGGTATTTGGGCAGTACTTC
CASSLALRDREVFGQYF
>.|TRBV24-1|TRBD1|TRBJ1-6
TGTGCCACCAGACCGGGACAGCTATACCAATTCTATAATTCACCCCTCCACTTT
CATRPGQLYQFYNSPLHF
>.|TRBV7-3|TRBD1|TRBJ2-5
TGTGCCAGCAGCTATGACAGGGGTCCCCAAGAGACCCAGTACTTC
CASSYDRGPQETQYF
>.|TRBV7-2|TRBD1|TRBJ1-3
TGTGCCAGCAGCTTAGACGAAGACAGGGCGTTGGGAAACACCATATATTTT
CASSLDEDRALGNTIYF
>once|TRBV30|.|TRBJ1-2
TGTGCCTGGAGTGTCCAGGGGACCTATGGCTACACCTTC
CAWSVQGTYGYTF
>.|TRBV7-2|TRBD2|TRBJ2-5
TGTGCCAGCAGCTGGACTAGCGGGGGGGGTTGGGAGACCCAGTACTTC
CASSWTSGGGWETQYF
>.|TRBV10-3|.|TRBJ2-6
TGTGCCATCAGTGACTCTGGGCTAGCCCCTCTCTCTGGGGCCAACGTCCTGACTTTC
CAISDSGLAPLSGANVLTF
>.|TRBV9|.|TRBJ1-5
TGTGCCAGCAGCGCAGCCGAGGGGGGGGTTAGCAATCAGCCCCAGCATTTT
CASSAAEGGVSNQPQHF
>once|TRBV19|.|TRBJ2-7
TGTGCCAGTAGTATATCGGGGGTAGCCTACGAGCAGTACTTC
CASSISGVAYEQYF
>.|TRBV27|TRBD1|TRBJ1-5
TGTGCCAGCAGCCGGACAGGGGGCGGGAGCAATCAGCCCCAGCATTTT
CASSRTGGGSNQPQHF
>once|TRBV9|.|TRBJ1-1
TGTGCCAGCAGCGTAGGTTTCACACCTGCTTTCTTT
CASSVGFTPAFF
>.|TRBV5-6|.|TRBJ1-1
TGTGCCAGCAGCTTAGGGGTTGGCACTGAAGCTTTCTTT
CASSLGVGTEAFF
>.|TRBV12-3/TRBV12-4|TRBD1|TRBJ1-2
TGTGCCAGCAGTAACCGGGACAGCTATGGCTACACCTTC
CASSNRDSYGYTF
>.|TRBV3-1/TRBV3-2|TRBD2|TRBJ2-1
TGTGCCAGCAGCCAATGGGCGGGGGGGGATAACAATGAGCAGTTCTTC
CASSQWAGGDNNEQFF
>.|TRBV28|TRBD1|TRBJ2-4
TGTGCCAGCAGTTTAAGGGGACAGGGGGCGGCCAAAAACATTCAGTACTTC
CASSLRGQGAAKNIQYF